The clone carrying this T cell receptor (beta chain) was counted once. These data originate in a study of blood T cell repertoires in COVID-19. V shed 1 base and J shed 3 bases, with 4 bases lying between them. Germline V gives CDR1 SEHNR, CDR2 FQNEAQ (reference sequence). The CDR3 consists of 14 residues. In the original analysis: Counts of nucleated cells, estimated from reference gene primer amplification, were obtained. The repertoire was sequenced with immunoSEQ multiplex PCR; TCRdb's copy has only in-frame clones and lacks some. V, J and clone size are taken as reported in that table, and D and trimming were inferred from the DNA itself. The data hold more than 150,000 clones, with around 90% observed a single time. Cohort allocation depended upon clinical history that participants reported. Cohort 3 donors counted as recovered after two negative PCRs, clearance, or resolved symptoms.

The specimen sequenced was PBMCs or T cells enriched from blood (not recorded which). This sequence joins TRBV7-9 and TRBJ1-6, with D hard to call. This TCR derives from a woman aged 30 to 39 who had recovered from COVID-19. The CDR3 sequence is CASSLDRYNSPLHF. The CDR3 nucleotides are TGTGCCAGCAGCTTAGATCGCTATAATTCACCCCTCCACTTT.